This TCR beta chain is from a study of Graves' ophthalmopathy and Graves' hyperthyroidism. Points from the study as a whole: Detected in blood as well were most expanded thyroid clonotypes with frequency above 0.001.

The CDR3 loop spans 15 amino acids. Germline assignment: CDR1 MNHNS and CDR2 SASEGT. V lost 5 bases, J lost 0 bases, and 11 bases lay in between. Amplification of TCR beta CDR3 regions used RNA transcripts. RT-PCR with HTBI primers came first, then second-round multiplex PCR. TCRdb re-called the multiplex PCR reads with MiXCR, one entry per CDR3 protein. In the table there are roughly 500,000 distinct CDR3 sequences, around 15% of which are singletons. This clonotype has at least ten counts. Its antigen is not known. The clonotype originates from a young woman with Graves' ophthalmopathy. The sequencing sample was made of blood. This rearrangement joins TRBV6-1 to TRBJ1-3; D gene ambiguous. As DNA, the CDR3 is TGTGCCAGCAGTCTTGGACGGTACTCTGGAAACACCATATATTTT. Translated: CASSLGRYSGNTIYF.